This T cell receptor beta chain derives from a study of T cell responses to AZD1222 COVID-19 vaccine. Study-wide results and limits: Unmutated regions of variants are reportedly targeted by nearly half of spike-specific TCRs. Two doses of AZD1222 preceded a rise in Spike-specific TCR breadth and depth.

Clones were read by immunoSEQ multiplex PCR, and TCRdb kept only the in-frame ones, dropping some. The table includes around 150,000 clones, 90% to 95% detected once. On this clone: Its antigen is not known.

Germline CDR1 reads SGHVS; CDR2 reads FQNEAQ. This CDR3 comprises 15 residues. V gave up 5 bases and J gave up 6 bases, with 17 bases separating them. The chain joins TRBV7-8 to TRBJ1-5; D perhaps matches TRBD1 (5 bases). This material consisted of peripheral blood, taken 28 days after the second AZD1222 dose. The clonotype originates from an adult who received the AZD1222 COVID-19 vaccine. This CDR3 reads CASSLHQGPSQPQHF. CDR3 DNA: TGTGCCAGCAGCCTCCATCAGGGCCCGAGTCAGCCCCAGCATTTT.